The 30 T cell receptor beta chains presented below share a single source sample, sequenced in a study of cytomegalovirus exposure and HLA in healthy donors. 60 Vbeta and 13 Jbeta primers were used in PCR. The table came from immunoSEQ multiplex PCR; TCRdb's copy has only in-frame clones and leaves some out. This sample has 140,000 or so clones, with about 85% found just once. Sequencing used PBMCs. These receptors originate from a boy aged 2 to 10 in good health and CMV-seronegative.

This clone was counted a few times. The gene calls are TRBV4-3 and TRBJ2-6; 7 bases align to TRBD1. V lost 1 base to trimming and J lost 6 bases; unmatched junction nucleotides: 6. The germline V gene has CDR1 LGHNA and CDR2 YSLEER. The CDR3 runs to 16 residues. This CDR3 is CASSQGQGVEANVLTF. In nucleotides, the CDR3 is TGCGCCAGCAGCCAAGGGCAGGGGGTAGAGGCCAACGTCCTGACTTTC.

The chain combines TRBV6-1 with TRBJ2-1, with 10 bases aligning to TRBD2. V was clipped by 8 bases and J by 9 bases; unmatched bases: 10. The length of the CDR3 is 14 residues. CDR1 is MNHNS, CDR2 SASEGT, per germline. The DNA of the CDR3 is TGTGCCAGCCAAAGCGGGAGGGCATTCGGTGAGCAGTTCTTC. Its protein is CASQSGRAFGEQFF.

The V and J genes are TRBV19 and TRBJ2-6, with D uncertain. The length of the CDR3 is 13 residues. Trimming stripped 10 bases from V and 1 base from J, with 8 bases between. CDR1 is LNHDA and CDR2 is SQIVND in the germline V gene (reference sequence). The CDR3 reads CATELSGANVLTF. CDR3 nucleotides: TGTGCCACGGAACTATCTGGGGCCAACGTCCTGACTTTC. Full variable domain (missing parts from reference TRBV19 and TRBJ2-6): DGGITQSPKYLFRKEGQNVTLSCEQNLNHDAMYWYRQDPGQGLRLIYYSQIVNDFQKGDIAEGYSVSREKKESFPLTVTSAQKNPTAFYLCATELSGANVLTFGAGSRLTVL.

This clone appeared a few times. The chain has TRBV2 and TRBJ2-2, with 7 bases matching TRBD1. The ends lost 4 bases at V and 6 bases at J; junction bases unmatched: 11. The CDR3 runs 16 residues. The germline CDR1 and CDR2 sequences are SNHLY and FYNNEI. The CDR3 sequence is CASSVDRVGGSGELFF. The CDR3 coding sequence is TGTGCCAGCAGTGTCGACAGGGTCGGAGGATCCGGGGAGCTGTTTTTT.

The V gene is TRBV9, the J gene TRBJ2-1; the match to TRBD1 covers 10 bases. V trimming: 3 bases; J trimming: 10 bases; junction bases outside the gene matches: 13. CDR3 length: 16 residues. CDR1 and CDR2 (germline): SGDLS, YYNGEE. The CDR3 region has the DNA TGTGCCAGCAGCGCGAGCTCGTCGACAGGGGGCGGCGAGCAGTTCTTC. This encodes CASSASSSTGGGEQFF.

The genes are TRBV4-2 and TRBJ2-3; 12 nucleotides match TRBD2. Looked up from germline, CDR1 is LGHNA and CDR2 is YNFKEQ. The CDR3 covers 18 residues. Trimming at V came to 0 bases and at J to 4 bases, leaving 8 bases not matched to a gene. The CDR3 coding sequence is TGTGCCAGCAGCCAAGAAGGGATAACTAGCGGGGGGCCAGATACGCAGTATTTT. This codes for CASSQEGITSGGPDTQYF.

The J gene is TRBJ1-5, the V gene TRBV5-5; D gene uncertain. Germline CDR1 and CDR2: SGHKS and YYEKEE (reference sequence). Trimming left V 0 bases short and J 0 bases short, with 10 bases between. The CDR3 has 16 residues. In DNA form, the CDR3 reads TGTGCCAGCAGCTTGGGCGTCGGGTATAGCAATCAGCCCCAGCATTTT. Translated, it gives CASSLGVGYSNQPQHF.

V usage is TRBV4-1 and J usage is TRBJ1-2; 7 nucleotides align to TRBD1. Germline CDR1 and CDR2: MGHRA and YSYEKL. Losses at the gene ends were 6 bases for V and 4 bases for J; bases not matched to a gene: 5. The CDR3 runs to 13 residues. The CDR3 nucleotides are TGCGCCAGCAGTCAGACAGGGCTCTATGGCTACACCTTC. Translation gives CASSQTGLYGYTF.

J is TRBJ2-1 and V is TRBV18, with 7 bases fitting TRBD2. Germline CDR1 KGHSH, CDR2 LQKENI. V was pared by 2 bases and J by 6 bases, with 16 bases of the junction left unmatched. This CDR3 is 18 amino acids long. The CDR3 spells CASSPFNSPTGGRNEQFF. Here the CDR3 DNA reads TGTGCCAGCTCACCATTCAACTCTCCAACGGGAGGCCGCAATGAGCAGTTCTTC.

This clone was counted only a few times. This chain's CDR3 is CASSFRQGFNYGYTF. The DNA of the CDR3 is TGTGCCAGCAGCTTTAGACAGGGTTTTAACTATGGCTACACCTTC. The chain combines TRBV11-2 with TRBJ1-2; 7 bases are shared with TRBD1. CDR1 and CDR2 (germline): SGHAT, FQNNGV. Unmatched junction bases numbered 5, after V lost 3 bases and J lost 1 base. This CDR3 spans 15 amino acids.

The J gene is TRBJ1-2, the V gene TRBV5-6; 9 nucleotides align to TRBD1. V shed 5 bases and J 6 bases; nucleotides not matched to a gene: 5. This CDR3 contains 13 residues. From germline, CDR1 is SGHDT and CDR2 YYEEEE. The CDR3 DNA sequence: TGTGCCAGCAGACGGGACAGGGACAATGGCTACACCTTC. This sequence encodes CASRRDRDNGYTF.

The rearrangement joins TRBV20-1 to TRBJ1-3; perhaps TRBD1 as D (6 bases). The CDR3 totals 11 residues. The V end lost 8 bases, the J end lost 2 bases, and 7 bases lay between the germline ends. CDR1 DFQATT and CDR2 SNEGSKA come from the germline V gene (reference sequence). CDR3 sequence: CSTGPGNTIYF. In DNA form, the CDR3 reads TGCAGTACAGGGCCTGGAAACACCATATATTTT.

The chain combines TRBV7-2 with TRBJ2-7; 11 nucleotides match TRBD2. This CDR3 has 17 amino acids. V lost 3 bases, J lost 7 bases, and 14 bases stayed unmatched. Germline values: CDR1 SGHTA, CDR2 FQGNSA. CDR3 residues: CASSFRLSGGARGEQYF. The CDR3 nucleotides are TGTGCCAGCAGCTTCAGACTTAGCGGGGGGGCCCGGGGGGAGCAGTACTTC. Supplemented by reference TRBV7-2 and TRBJ2-7, the full variable domain reads GAGVSQSPSNKVTEKGKDVELRCDPISGHTALYWYRQSLGQGLEFLIYFQGNSAPDKSGLPSDRFSAERTGGSVSTLTIQRTQQEDSAVYLCASSFRLSGGARGEQYFGPGTRLTVT.

The chain has TRBV6-1 and TRBJ2-1, with 14 bases matching TRBD2. The length of the CDR3 is 14 residues. Germline V gives CDR1 MNHNS, CDR2 SASEGT. Trimming took 8 bases from V and 4 from J; bases not matched to a gene: 1. CDR3 bases: TGTGCCAGCCGGACTAGCGGGGGGTACAATGAGCAGTTCTTC. Translated, it gives CASRTSGGYNEQFF.

The chain links TRBV28 to TRBJ2-1; D gene uncertain. The germline V and J ends were trimmed by 1 base and 4 bases, with 20 bases remaining between them. Germline values: CDR1 MDHEN, CDR2 SYDVKM. The CDR3 loop spans 18 amino acids. This chain's CDR3 is CASSLSRQPRLEYNEQFF. The CDR3 region has the DNA TGTGCCAGCAGTTTATCTCGTCAGCCAAGGCTAGAATACAATGAGCAGTTCTTC.

The chain combines TRBV5-4 with TRBJ1-4; a weak D match, TRBD1 (5 bases). The CDR3 sequence is 15 residues long. Germline CDR1 is SGHNT and CDR2 is YYREEE (reference sequence). V was clipped by 1 base and J by 7 bases, with 14 bases between them. CDR3 region: CASSLRGIGREKLFF. CDR3 nucleotides: TGTGCCAGCAGCTTGCGGGGGATTGGGCGTGAAAAACTGTTTTTT. The full variable domain, completed using reference TRBV5-4 and TRBJ1-4, is ETGVTQSPTHLIKTRGQQVTLRCSSQSGHNTVSWYQQALGQGPQFIFQYYREEENGRGNFPPRFSGLQFPNYSSELNVNALELDDSALYLCASSLRGIGREKLFFGSGTQLSVL.

The chain joins TRBV9 to TRBJ1-5, with D maybe TRBD1 (6 bases). CDR3 length: 15 amino acids. Germline V CDR1 and CDR2: SGDLS, YYNGEE. V lost 4 bases and J lost 1, with 12 bases in between. CDR3 sequence: CASSPDTGSNQPQHF. CDR3 nucleotide sequence: TGTGCCAGCAGCCCAGATACAGGGAGCAATCAGCCCCAGCATTTT.

As to this clone: Other DNA sequences of this sample code for an identical CDR3. This rearrangement joins TRBV2 to TRBJ2-1; D might be TRBD2 (5 bases). Germline assignment: CDR1 SNHLY and CDR2 FYNNEI. Trimming cost V 1 base and J 3 bases, with 13 bases left between them. The CDR3 is 16 amino acids. CDR3 DNA: TGTGCCAGCAGTGAAGGCGGGCGGAGAGTCTACAATGAGCAGTTCTTC. Amino acid sequence: CASSEGGRRVYNEQFF. The full variable domain, completed using reference TRBV2 and TRBJ2-1, is EPEVTQTPSHQVTQMGQEVILRCVPISNHLYFYWYRQILGQKVEFLVSFYNNEISEKSEIFDDQFSVERPDGSNFTLKIRSTKLEDSAMYFCASSEGGRRVYNEQFFGPGTRLTVL.

As for this clone: The sample contains more than one DNA sequence encoding this CDR3. The chain links TRBV9 to TRBJ2-3, with D unresolved. The germline gives CDR1 SGDLS, CDR2 YYNGEE. V dropped 0 bases and J dropped 0 bases, with 5 bases sitting between them. The CDR3 has 14 amino acids. For the CDR3, the DNA is TGTGCCAGCAGCGTAGACGGGAGCACAGATACGCAGTATTTT. The encoded protein is CASSVDGSTDTQYF.

This clone occurred once. The chain recombines TRBV5-6 with TRBJ2-3; TRBD2 aligns across 7 bases. Germline V gives CDR1 SGHDT, CDR2 YYEEEE. The CDR3 is 17 residues long. Unmatched junction bases numbered 18, after V lost 8 bases and J lost 3 bases. The CDR3 DNA reads as TGTGCCAGTAGCCTCGGTTGGGTAGCGGGCCTTACAGATACGCAGTATTTT. The encoded protein is CASSLGWVAGLTDTQYF.

The rearrangement links TRBV30 to TRBJ2-1; D gene ambiguous. This CDR3 has 10 amino acids. Germline V lookup: CDR1 GTSNPN, CDR2 SVGIG (reference sequence). The germline V and J ends were trimmed by 5 bases and 6 bases, with 5 bases remaining between them. DNA for the CDR3: TGTGCCTGGGGCTTCAATGAGCAGTTCTTC. Amino acids: CAWGFNEQFF.

This chain links TRBV4-2 with TRBJ2-2, with 13 bases matching TRBD2. CDR1 and CDR2 from the germline V gene are LGHNA and YNFKEQ. The CDR3 spans 18 residues. Trimming cost V 5 bases and J 0 bases; bases outside gene matches: 6. DNA of the CDR3: TGTGCCAGCAGCTCCTGGACTAGCGGGGGCCCGAACACCGGGGAGCTGTTTTTT. As protein: CASSSWTSGGPNTGELFF.

This chain connects TRBV7-3 to TRBJ2-7, with TRBD1 identical over 10 bases. The CDR3 runs 14 residues. The J segment lost 4 bases and the V segment lost 2 bases, leaving 2 bases of the junction unmatched. Germline-derived CDR1 and CDR2 are SGHTA and FQGTGA. In nucleotides, the CDR3 is TGTGCCAGCAGCTTATGGGGACAGGGGTACGAGCAGTACTTC. Translation gives CASSLWGQGYEQYF.

The chain couples TRBV1 to TRBJ2-5; TRBD2 is the table's D call and was not checked against the DNA. TRBV1 is a known pseudogene. The length of the CDR3 is 19 residues. The CDR3 region has the DNA TGCACCAGCAGCCAAGCCGTACATTCACGGGAGGGCCCATGGGAGACCCAGTACTTC. Translated, it gives CTSSQAVHSREGPWETQYF.

This chain uses TRBV19 with TRBJ2-2; no clear D. The V end was cut by 5 bases, the J end by 6 bases, with 7 bases between. The CDR3 runs to 12 residues. Germline CDR1 is LNHDA and CDR2 is SQIVND (reference sequence). The CDR3 DNA reads as TGTGCCAGTAGTCCCCATCCCGGGGAGCTGTTTTTT. Protein product: CASSPHPGELFF.

The chain employs TRBV6-5 and TRBJ2-7, with D perhaps TRBD2 (6 bases). This CDR3 has 13 residues. Germline loops: CDR1 MNHEY, CDR2 SVGAGI. Trimming removed 2 bases at V and 6 bases at J, with 11 bases between. CDR3 in DNA: TGTGCCAGCAGTTACGGGGGGATATCCGAGCAGTACTTC. It encodes CASSYGGISEQYF.

To note about this clone: One end of the junction does not line up with germline, which may come from a read error. The same CDR3 can be traced to other DNA sequences in this sample. The genes are TRBV18 and TRBJ1-6, with D perhaps matching TRBD1 (5 bases). Germline V CDR1 and CDR2: KGHSH, LQKENI. The CDR3 is 16 residues long. CDR3 amino acids: CASSPNRGRVNSPLHF. The CDR3 DNA sequence: TGCGCCAGCTCACCTAATCGCGGCAGGGTGAATTCACCCCTCCACTTT.

This chain uses TRBV5-1 with TRBJ2-3; a possible D gene is TRBD1 (6 bases). The V and J ends lost 2 bases and 2 bases respectively, with 15 bases between them. This CDR3 spans 16 amino acids. Germline assignment: CDR1 SGHRS and CDR2 YFSETQ. The CDR3, as DNA: TGCGCCAGCAGCTTCCGGACAGACAAAGACACAGATACGCAGTATTTT. Protein: CASSFRTDKDTDTQYF.

The chain combines TRBV27 with TRBJ1-2, with 8 bases fitting TRBD1. CDR3 length equals 15 residues. Per germline, CDR1 MNHEY and CDR2 SMNVEV (reference sequence). The V segment lost 5 bases and the J segment 3 bases; nucleotides outside the gene matches: 8. CDR3 bases: TGTGCCAGCAGTCAGCTGGACAGGGACCACTATGGCTACACCTTC. It codes for CASSQLDRDHYGYTF.

The chain joins TRBV6-5 to TRBJ1-2; D ambiguous. V gave up 6 bases and J gave up 2 bases, with 16 bases separating them. Per the germline V gene, CDR1 is MNHEY and CDR2 is SVGAGI. The CDR3 has 15 residues. The CDR3, as DNA: TGTGCCAGCAGCCCCAGGACCGGGAGAAACTATGGCTACACCTTC. This codes for CASSPRTGRNYGYTF.